The T cell receptor beta chain described here comes from a study of OX40 agonist ivuxolimab in advanced cancers. About the study: All patients had ivuxolimab intravenously every 2 weeks at 0.01 to 10 mg/kg. Every patient in dose escalation had hepatocellular carcinoma, melanoma, renal cell or head and neck cancer. Subjects had a mean age of approximately 60 years, with a range of about 23 to 79; around 80% were male.

The CDR3 extends over 16 amino acids. Trimming removed 0 bases at V and 1 base at J, with 13 bases between. Looked up from germline, CDR1 is SGHRS and CDR2 is YFSETQ. Study-level points and caveats: Clones of CD4+ and CD8+ blood T cells grew by week 6 at doses of 0.1 to 3.0 mg/kg.

Comment on this clone: Its specificity is not known.

Clones were read by immunoSEQ multiplex PCR, and TCRdb kept only the in-frame ones, dropping some. The table has approximately 94,000 clones, approximately 89% seen once; the top ten hold less than 0.2%. The sequence came from an adult with an advanced solid tumor such as melanoma, head and neck, liver or kidney cancer. The J gene is TRBJ1-1, the V gene TRBV5-1; D remains ambiguous. The sample consisted of CD4+ or CD8+ T cells sorted from blood, taken in a trial of the OX40 agonist ivuxolimab. For the CDR3, the DNA is TGCGCCAGCAGCTTGGGCCCGGGGTTAGGGAACACTGAAGCTTTCTTT. Amino acids: CASSLGPGLGNTEAFF. Combining the CDR3 with reference TRBV5-1 and TRBJ1-1 gives the whole variable domain KAGVTQTPRYLIKTRGQQVTLSCSPISGHRSVSWYQQTPGQGLQFLFEYFSETQRNKGNFPGRFSGRQFSNSRSEMNVSTLELGDSALYLCASSLGPGLGNTEAFFGQGTRLTVV.